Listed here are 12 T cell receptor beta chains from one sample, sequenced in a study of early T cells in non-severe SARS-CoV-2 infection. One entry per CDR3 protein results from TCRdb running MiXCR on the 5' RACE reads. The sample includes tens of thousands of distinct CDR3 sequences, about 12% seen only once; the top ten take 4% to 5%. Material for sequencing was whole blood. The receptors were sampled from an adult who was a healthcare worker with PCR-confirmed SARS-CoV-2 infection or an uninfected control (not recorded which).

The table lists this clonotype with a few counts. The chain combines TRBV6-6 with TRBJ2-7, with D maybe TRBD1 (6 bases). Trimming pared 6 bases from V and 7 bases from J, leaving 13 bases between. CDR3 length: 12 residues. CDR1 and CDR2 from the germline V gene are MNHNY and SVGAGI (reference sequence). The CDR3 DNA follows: TGTGCCAGCAGCAAGACTCAGGGGGAGCAGTACTTC. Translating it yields CASSKTQGEQYF.

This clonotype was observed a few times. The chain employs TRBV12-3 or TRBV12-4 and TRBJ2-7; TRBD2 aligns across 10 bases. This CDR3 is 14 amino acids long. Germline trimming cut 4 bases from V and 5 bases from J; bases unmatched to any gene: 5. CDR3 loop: CASSYSGGTDEQYF. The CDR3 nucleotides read TGTGCCAGCAGTTATAGCGGGGGGACTGACGAGCAGTACTTC.

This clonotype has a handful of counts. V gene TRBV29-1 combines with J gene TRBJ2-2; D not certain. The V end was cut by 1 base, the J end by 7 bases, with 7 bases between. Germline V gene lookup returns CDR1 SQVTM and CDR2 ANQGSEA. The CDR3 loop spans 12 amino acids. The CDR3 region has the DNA TGCAGCGTTGAAGCCGGCGACGGGGAGCTGTTTTTT. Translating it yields CSVEAGDGELFF.

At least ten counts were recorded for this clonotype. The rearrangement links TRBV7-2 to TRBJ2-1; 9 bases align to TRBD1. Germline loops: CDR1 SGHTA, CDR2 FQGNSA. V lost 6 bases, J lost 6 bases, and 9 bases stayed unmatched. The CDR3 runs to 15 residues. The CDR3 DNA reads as TGTGCCAGCAGGCCCGGGGGACAGGGCTCCAATGAGCAGTTCTTC. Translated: CASRPGGQGSNEQFF.

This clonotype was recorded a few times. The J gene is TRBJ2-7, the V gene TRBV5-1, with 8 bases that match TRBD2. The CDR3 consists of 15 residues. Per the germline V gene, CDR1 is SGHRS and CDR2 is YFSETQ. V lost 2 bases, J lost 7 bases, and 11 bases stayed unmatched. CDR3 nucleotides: TGCGCCAGCAGCTTCAGTCGGCGGGGGGCGAGGGAGCAGTACTTC. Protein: CASSFSRRGAREQYF.

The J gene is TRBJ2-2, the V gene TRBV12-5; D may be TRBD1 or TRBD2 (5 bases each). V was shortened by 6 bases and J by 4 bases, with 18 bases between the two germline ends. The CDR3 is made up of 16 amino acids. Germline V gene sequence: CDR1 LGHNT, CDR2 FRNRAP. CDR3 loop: CASGSPGTGATGELFF. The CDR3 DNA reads TGTGCTAGTGGCTCACCCGGGACGGGCGCCACCGGGGAGCTGTTTTTT.

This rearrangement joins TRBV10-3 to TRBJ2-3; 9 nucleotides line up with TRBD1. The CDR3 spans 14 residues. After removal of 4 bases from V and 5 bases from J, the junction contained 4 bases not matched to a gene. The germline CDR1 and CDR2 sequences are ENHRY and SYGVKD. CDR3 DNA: TGTGCCATCAGTGGGGCGGACAGGGGAGATACGCAGTATTTT. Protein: CAISGADRGDTQYF.

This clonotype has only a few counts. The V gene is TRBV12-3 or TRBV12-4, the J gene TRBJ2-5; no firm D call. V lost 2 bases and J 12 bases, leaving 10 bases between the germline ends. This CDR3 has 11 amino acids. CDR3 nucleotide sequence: TGTGCCAGCAGTTTATACGGACCGGAGTACTTC. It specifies CASSLYGPEYF.

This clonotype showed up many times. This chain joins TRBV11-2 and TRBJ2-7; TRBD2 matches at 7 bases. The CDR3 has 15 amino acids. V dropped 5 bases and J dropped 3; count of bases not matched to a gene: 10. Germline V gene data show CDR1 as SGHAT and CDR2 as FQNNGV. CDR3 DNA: TGTGCCAGCAGCCTAAGCCCAGCGGGGATCTACGAGCAGTACTTC. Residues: CASSLSPAGIYEQYF.

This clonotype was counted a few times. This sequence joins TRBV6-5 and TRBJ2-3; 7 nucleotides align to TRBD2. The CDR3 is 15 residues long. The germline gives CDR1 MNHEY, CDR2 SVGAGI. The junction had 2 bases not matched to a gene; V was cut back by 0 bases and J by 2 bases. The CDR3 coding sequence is TGTGCCAGCAGTTACTCGAGCGGGGACACAGATACGCAGTATTTT. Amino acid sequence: CASSYSSGDTDTQYF.

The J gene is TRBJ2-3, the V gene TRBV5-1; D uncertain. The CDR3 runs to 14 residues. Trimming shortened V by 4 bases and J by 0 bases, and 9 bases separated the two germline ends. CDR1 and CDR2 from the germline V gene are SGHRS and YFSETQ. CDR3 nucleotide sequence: TGCGCCAGCAGCGATCCGCGGAGCACAGATACGCAGTATTTT. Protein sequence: CASSDPRSTDTQYF.

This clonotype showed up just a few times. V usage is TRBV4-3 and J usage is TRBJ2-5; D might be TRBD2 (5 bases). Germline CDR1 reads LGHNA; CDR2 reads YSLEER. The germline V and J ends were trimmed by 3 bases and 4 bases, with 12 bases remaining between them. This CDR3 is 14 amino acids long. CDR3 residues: CASSHKLGPETQYF. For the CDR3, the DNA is TGCGCCAGCAGCCACAAACTAGGCCCAGAGACCCAGTACTTC.